The 7 T cell receptor beta chains in this list originate from one sample, sequenced in a study of T cell changes during pregnancy in multiple sclerosis. Clones were sequenced by immunoSEQ multiplex PCR, and TCRdb holds only the in-frame ones, with some missing. This sample has tens of thousands of clones, with approximately 90% found just once. The specimen comprised CD8+ T cells from peripheral blood mononuclear cells, sampled before pregnancy. The receptors originated from a female donor with multiple sclerosis, enrolled in a pregnancy study.

The chain employs TRBV25-1 and TRBJ2-7, with 8 bases fitting TRBD1. V trimming: 6 bases; J trimming: 6 bases; junction bases outside the gene matches: 10. Germline V CDR1 and CDR2: MGHDK, SYGVNS. The CDR3 is made up of 14 amino acids. The CDR3 here is CASSELTGASEQYF. CDR3 in DNA: TGTGCCAGCAGCGAACTGACAGGGGCCAGCGAGCAGTACTTC.

The chain couples TRBV6-6 to TRBJ2-2, with TRBD1 matching over 7 bases. There are 15 residues in the CDR3. The V gene's germline CDR1 is MNHNY and CDR2 SVGAGI (reference sequence). The junction had 6 bases not matched to a gene; V was cut back by 3 bases and J by 5 bases. CDR3 region: CASSYAGGLTGELFF. The CDR3 DNA reads TGTGCCAGCAGTTATGCAGGGGGATTGACCGGGGAGCTGTTTTTT.

This clone was recorded only once. The chain links TRBV20-1 to TRBJ2-1; D unresolved. This CDR3 is built from 11 residues. The ends were cut back, 4 bases at V and 4 bases at J, with 5 bases in the middle. Germline V gene lookup returns CDR1 DFQATT and CDR2 SNEGSKA (reference sequence). The CDR3 nucleotides are TGCAGTGCTACTCCTTACAATGAGCAGTTCTTC. Translating it yields CSATPYNEQFF.

This clone was recorded only once. The J gene is TRBJ1-2, the V gene TRBV7-2; possibly TRBD1 for D (5 bases). This CDR3 has 15 residues. Germline-derived CDR1 and CDR2 are SGHTA and FQGNSA. Trimming took off 5 bases at V and 0 bases at J, with 13 bases between the two ends. The CDR3 spells CASSLTDSTNYGYTF. CDR3 nucleotide sequence: TGTGCCAGCAGCCTAACCGACAGTACTAACTATGGCTACACCTTC.

The rearrangement joins TRBV6-5 to TRBJ2-7; 7 nucleotides agree with TRBD1. The V and J ends lost 0 bases and 3 bases, in that order; junction bases with no gene match: 5. The CDR3 contains 15 residues. The germline gives CDR1 MNHEY, CDR2 SVGAGI. CDR3 residues: CASSYSATGYYEQYF. The DNA for the CDR3 is TGTGCCAGCAGTTACTCCGCGACAGGGTACTACGAGCAGTACTTC.

The chain combines TRBV7-2 with TRBJ1-1; 8 bases line up with TRBD1. CDR3 length: 11 residues. From germline, CDR1 is SGHTA and CDR2 FQGNSA. Trimming at V came to 6 bases and at J to 11 bases, leaving 5 bases not matched to a gene. CDR3: CASRSDRDAFF. In nucleotides, the CDR3 is TGTGCCAGCAGATCGGACAGGGACGCTTTCTTT.

The V call is TRBV5-6, the J call TRBJ1-1; possibly TRBD1 for D (5 bases). The CDR3 runs 14 residues. Trimming removed 2 bases from V and 6 bases from J, with 14 bases in between. Germline loops: CDR1 SGHDT, CDR2 YYEEEE. In nucleotides, the CDR3 is TGTGCCAGCAGCTTTGGTTCGGGGGGGGCTGAAGCTTTCTTT. Residues: CASSFGSGGAEAFF.